The 7 T cell receptor beta chains listed next were all sequenced from one sample in a study of blood T cell repertoires in COVID-19. Sequenced by immunoSEQ multiplex PCR; TCRdb stores in-frame clones only, minus some. The sample includes roughly 80,000 clones, around 90% seen only once; the top ten take about 9%. The source material was peripheral blood. These TCRs come from a human donor in a cohort sampled during active COVID-19.

This clone was detected once. The rearrangement links TRBV19 to TRBJ2-5; no firm D call. The ends were cut back, 1 base at V and 3 bases at J, with 6 bases in the middle. CDR1 and CDR2 (germline): LNHDA, SQIVND (reference sequence). CDR3 length: 13 residues. In DNA form, the CDR3 reads TGTGCCAGTAGTATAGGGCAGGAAGAGACCCAGTACTTC. It translates to CASSIGQEETQYF.

The V gene is TRBV5-4, the J gene TRBJ1-2, with D unclear. Germline V gene data show CDR1 as SGHNT and CDR2 as YYREEE (reference sequence). The CDR3 is made up of 15 amino acids. V was clipped by 4 bases and J by 6 bases, with 19 bases between them. The CDR3 bases are TGTGCCAGCAGCCCAACCCGGGGAGGCGGGGATGGCTACACCTTC. Amino acid sequence: CASSPTRGGGDGYTF.

The chain recombines TRBV15 with TRBJ1-4; D is ambiguous. The CDR3 is made up of 15 amino acids. Trimming shortened V by 0 bases and J by 8 bases, and 13 bases separated the two germline ends. The germline V gene has CDR1 LNHNV and CDR2 YYDKDF (reference sequence). The CDR3 sequence: CATSRDGGPSEKLFF. As DNA, the CDR3 is TGTGCCACCAGCAGAGATGGAGGGCCGAGCGAAAAACTGTTTTTT.

The chain joins TRBV4-2 to TRBJ2-2; 11 bases fit TRBD2. The CDR3 contains 17 residues. The V gene end was trimmed by 1 base and the J gene end by 6 bases; junction bases not matched to a gene: 7. Germline V CDR1 and CDR2: LGHNA, YNFKEQ. DNA for the CDR3: TGTGCCAGCAGCCAAGCCCGGGCTAGCGGGGGGCCCGGGGAGCTGTTTTTT. Protein sequence: CASSQARASGGPGELFF.

CDR3: CASSIQDRDTEAFF. The CDR3 DNA is TGCGCCAGCAGCATTCAGGACAGGGACACTGAAGCTTTCTTT. This sequence joins TRBV5-1 and TRBJ1-1; the match to TRBD1 covers 8 bases. The CDR3 spans 14 residues. The germline CDR1 and CDR2 sequences are SGHRS and YFSETQ. V lost 4 bases, J lost 3 bases, and 5 bases stayed unmatched.

V is TRBV13 and J is TRBJ1-2; no clear D gene. This CDR3 region has 12 residues. V lost 0 bases and J lost 8, with 7 bases in between. CDR1 PRHDT and CDR2 FYEKMQ come from the germline V gene (reference sequence). CDR3: CASSLGISGYTF. CDR3 nucleotides: TGTGCCAGCAGCTTAGGAATATCGGGCTACACCTTC.

The chain has TRBV7-6 and TRBJ2-7; D ambiguous. There are 13 residues in the CDR3. The germline V and J ends were trimmed by 2 bases and 2 bases, with 7 bases remaining between them. Germline V gives CDR1 SGHVS, CDR2 FNYEAQ. The CDR3 nucleotides are TGTGCCAGCAGCTTATGGCATGCCTACGAGCAGTACTTC. This encodes CASSLWHAYEQYF.